This is a list of T cell receptor beta chains from one sample in a study of blood T cell repertoires in COVID-19. Here immunoSEQ multiplex PCR was the method, and the copy in TCRdb shows in-frame clones only, minus some. The profile shows approximately 52,000 clones, more than 85% of them singletons. The sample taken for sequencing was peripheral blood. Receptor source: a man aged 45-65 years with active COVID-19. The CDR3 runs from the conserved cysteine through the conserved F or W. Some rows mark clone size as missing; the rest say once, few, many or name a class of expanded clone.

clone_size,v_call,cdr3_aa
once,TRBV11-2,CASSKTGTGYEQYF
NA,TRBV6-1,CASSDTSGRPVSQYF
NA,TRBV15,CATSTGSTGQGARRHEQYF
NA,TRBV5-1,CASSLQGNGYGYTF
NA,TRBV4-2,CASSDSGGGTGELFF
NA,TRBV2,CASRGDRGSYGYTF
once,TRBV6-5,CANTMGGLNTEAFF
once,TRBV27,CASSRDRAETQYF
NA,TRBV14,CASSRGQGSSNEQFF
NA,TRBV4-2,CASRPGQGSYNEQFF
NA,TRBV3-1/TRBV3-2,CASSQTLGASRRTSGFYEQYF
NA,TRBV5-1,CASSLAGLAGGYQETQYF
NA,TRBV25-1,CASRTTGGGYTF
NA,TRBV28,CASSLFGVPSASLHTQYF
NA,TRBV28,CASAVSAEYYGYTF
NA,TRBV18,CASSPRTGGYGYTF
NA,TRBV5-1,CASSLGQGSDYGYTF
few,TRBV12-3/TRBV12-4,CASTPHGYTF
NA,TRBV6-6,CASSGQGNSPLHF
NA,TRBV7-9,CASSLVASGAGEQFF
NA,TRBV16,CASSQSSRAGGELFF
once,TRBV12-3/TRBV12-4,CASNRQGRYGYTF
few,TRBV5-4,CASSFGGESSYEQYF
NA,TRBV7-9,CASSPQRAGGPYNEQFF
NA,TRBV11-2,CASSLDPGLPLAYEQYF
NA,TRBV27,CASSLSISGTSGYGQYF
NA,TRBV30,CAWGRVRGVGNTIYF
NA,TRBV6-2/TRBV6-3,CASSGHSGGISDEQYF
NA,TRBV10-3,CAISAGTGYYEQYF
NA,TRBV6-5,CASSSRTPETQYF
NA,TRBV2,CASSQRQVLPGEQYF
NA,TRBV2,CASRITSGSGNEQFF
few,TRBV27,CASSFSTTQQYF
once,TRBV7-9,CASARGRGNSEAFF